These T cell receptor beta chains were read from a single sample in a study of T-cell reconstitution after alpha-beta-depleted transplantation in children. MiXCR, run by TCRdb on the PCR reads, gives a single entry per CDR3 protein. The data hold fewer than 90,000 distinct CDR3 sequences, with about 7.3% observed a single time. The sample here was PBMCs from the stem cell graft donor, taken from the stem cell graft. All receptors come from a human donor who donated a stem cell graft to a child with acute lymphoblastic leukemia. The CDR3 runs from the conserved cysteine through the conserved F or W. The D gene is left open where the match is weak. Rows may omit the clone size; those that give it use once, few, many or a size class.

CDR3 protein: CSVGPGGATEAFF
CDR3 DNA: TGCAGCGTTGGGCCAGGGGGGGCCACTGAAGCTTTCTTT
clone size: many
D gene: TRBD1
J gene: TRBJ1-1
V gene: TRBV29-1

CDR3 protein: CASSLRQASGSTGNEQFF
CDR3 DNA: TGTGCCAGCAGCTTAAGACAGGCGAGCGGGAGTACCGGCAATGAGCAGTTCTTC
clone size: -
D gene: TRBD2
J gene: TRBJ2-1
V gene: TRBV9

CDR3 protein: CASSPQGSGGANVLTF
CDR3 DNA: TGTGCCAGCAGTCCACAGGGATCTGGTGGGGCCAACGTCCTGACTTTC
clone size: many
D gene: -
J gene: TRBJ2-6
V gene: TRBV28

CDR3 protein: CATSRDNSNQPQHF
CDR3 DNA: TGTGCCACCAGTAGGGACAATAGCAATCAGCCCCAGCATTTT
clone size: many
D gene: -
J gene: TRBJ1-5
V gene: TRBV24-1

CDR3 protein: CASRQDRVGNEQFF
CDR3 DNA: TGCGCCAGCAGACAAGACAGGGTGGGCAATGAGCAGTTCTTC
clone size: many
D gene: TRBD1
J gene: TRBJ2-1
V gene: TRBV5-1

CDR3 protein: CASRETGWTGELFF
CDR3 DNA: TGTGCCAGCAGGGAAACAGGGTGGACCGGGGAGCTGTTTTTT
clone size: many
D gene: -
J gene: TRBJ2-2
V gene: TRBV2

CDR3 protein: CASSYVGTGRLETQYF
CDR3 DNA: TGTGCCAGCAGTTACGTTGGGACAGGGCGGTTGGAGACCCAGTACTTC
clone size: many
D gene: TRBD1
J gene: TRBJ2-5
V gene: TRBV6-2/TRBV6-3

CDR3 protein: CATSRAELDGTDTQYF
CDR3 DNA: TGTGCCACCAGCAGAGCGGAACTAGATGGAACAGATACGCAGTATTTT
clone size: medium-sized
D gene: -
J gene: TRBJ2-3
V gene: TRBV15

CDR3 protein: CASTSRTSGTDTQYF
CDR3 DNA: TGCGCCAGCACCTCCCGGACTAGCGGTACAGATACGCAGTATTTT
clone size: many
D gene: TRBD2
J gene: TRBJ2-3
V gene: TRBV5-1

CDR3 protein: CASTGQGYEQYF
CDR3 DNA: TGTGCCAGCACGGGACAGGGCTACGAGCAGTACTTC
clone size: many
D gene: TRBD1
J gene: TRBJ2-7
V gene: TRBV6-2/TRBV6-3

CDR3 protein: CSATSGQGSNEKLFF
CDR3 DNA: TGCAGTGCTACCTCCGGACAGGGGAGTAATGAAAAACTGTTTTTT
clone size: many
D gene: TRBD1
J gene: TRBJ1-4
V gene: TRBV20-1

CDR3 protein: CASSLEDSSNQPQHF
CDR3 DNA: TGCGCCAGCAGCTTGGAGGACAGTAGCAATCAGCCCCAGCATTTT
clone size: many
D gene: -
J gene: TRBJ1-5
V gene: TRBV5-1

CDR3 protein: CASSTQGKGEAFF
CDR3 DNA: TGTGCCAGCAGTACCCAGGGTAAAGGCGAAGCTTTCTTT
clone size: many
D gene: -
J gene: TRBJ1-1
V gene: TRBV6-2/TRBV6-3

CDR3 protein: CATSDLLGAPSYEQYF
CDR3 DNA: TGTGCCACCAGTGATCTGTTGGGGGCCCCCTCCTACGAGCAGTACTTC
clone size: many
D gene: -
J gene: TRBJ2-7
V gene: TRBV24-1

CDR3 protein: CASSRYRGRAETQYF
CDR3 DNA: TGTGCCAGCAGCCGCTACAGGGGGCGGGCGGAGACCCAGTACTTC
clone size: -
D gene: TRBD1
J gene: TRBJ2-5
V gene: TRBV3-1

CDR3 protein: CASSPRGQVLPLHYGYTF
CDR3 DNA: TGCGCCAGCAGTCCCCGGGGACAGGTTTTACCTCTCCACTATGGCTACACCTTC
clone size: -
D gene: TRBD1
J gene: TRBJ1-2
V gene: TRBV23-1

CDR3 protein: CASSQDITREPPLHF
CDR3 DNA: TGCGCCAGCAGCCAAGATATAACAAGGGAACCACCCCTCCACTTT
clone size: many
D gene: -
J gene: TRBJ1-6
V gene: TRBV4-3

CDR3 protein: CASTPRSQETQYF
CDR3 DNA: TGTGCCAGCACCCCCCGAAGCCAAGAGACCCAGTACTTC
clone size: many
D gene: -
J gene: TRBJ2-5
V gene: TRBV6-1

CDR3 protein: CASSRLAGTGELFF
CDR3 DNA: TGTGCCAGCAGTCGACTAGCGGGAACCGGGGAGCTGTTTTTT
clone size: many
D gene: TRBD2
J gene: TRBJ2-2
V gene: TRBV12-3/TRBV12-4

CDR3 protein: CASSLSSGGHNEQFF
CDR3 DNA: TGTGCCAGCAGCTTGTCTAGCGGGGGGCACAATGAGCAGTTCTTC
clone size: many
D gene: TRBD2
J gene: TRBJ2-1
V gene: TRBV5-4

CDR3 protein: CASSYRRTTTDTQYF
CDR3 DNA: TGTGCCAGCAGTTACAGGCGAACAACCACAGATACGCAGTATTTT
clone size: many
D gene: -
J gene: TRBJ2-3
V gene: TRBV6-5

CDR3 protein: CASSRSTEAPEAFF
CDR3 DNA: TGTGCCAGCAGCCGAAGCACGGAGGCCCCTGAAGCTTTCTTT
clone size: -
D gene: -
J gene: TRBJ1-1
V gene: TRBV27

CDR3 protein: CASSLYGSTQHF
CDR3 DNA: TGTGCCAGCAGTTTATATGGGTCGACCCAGCATTTT
clone size: many
D gene: -
J gene: TRBJ1-5
V gene: TRBV12-3/TRBV12-4